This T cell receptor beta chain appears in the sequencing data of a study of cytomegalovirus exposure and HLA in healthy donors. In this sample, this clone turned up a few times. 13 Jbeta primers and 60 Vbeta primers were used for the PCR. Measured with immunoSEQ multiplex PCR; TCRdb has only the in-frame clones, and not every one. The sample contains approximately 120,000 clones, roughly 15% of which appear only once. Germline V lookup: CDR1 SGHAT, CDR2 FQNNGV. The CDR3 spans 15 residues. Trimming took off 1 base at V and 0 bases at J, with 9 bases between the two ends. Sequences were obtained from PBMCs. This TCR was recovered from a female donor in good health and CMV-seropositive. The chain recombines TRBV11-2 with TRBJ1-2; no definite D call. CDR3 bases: TGTGCCAGCAGCTTAGGTTTCTTTACTAACTATGGCTACACCTTC. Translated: CASSLGFFTNYGYTF. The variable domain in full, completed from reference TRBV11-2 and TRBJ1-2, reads EAGVAQSPRYKIIEKRQSVAFWCNPISGHATLYWYQQILGQGPKLLIQFQNNGVVDDSQLPKDRFSAERLKGVDSTLKIQPAKLEDSAVYLCASSLGFFTNYGYTFGSGTRLTVV.